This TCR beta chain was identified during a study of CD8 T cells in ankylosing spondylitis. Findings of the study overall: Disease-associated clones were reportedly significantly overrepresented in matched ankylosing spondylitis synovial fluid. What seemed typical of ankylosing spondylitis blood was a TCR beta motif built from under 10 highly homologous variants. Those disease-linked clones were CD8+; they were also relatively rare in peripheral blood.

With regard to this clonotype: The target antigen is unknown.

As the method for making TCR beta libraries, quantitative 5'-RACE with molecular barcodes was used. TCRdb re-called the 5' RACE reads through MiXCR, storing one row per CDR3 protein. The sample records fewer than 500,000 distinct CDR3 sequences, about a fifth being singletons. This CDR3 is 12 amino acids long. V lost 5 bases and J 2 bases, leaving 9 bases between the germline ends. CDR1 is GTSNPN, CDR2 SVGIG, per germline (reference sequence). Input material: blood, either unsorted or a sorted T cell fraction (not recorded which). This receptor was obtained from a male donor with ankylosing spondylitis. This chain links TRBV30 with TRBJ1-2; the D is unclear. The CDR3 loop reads CAWGLVNYGYTF. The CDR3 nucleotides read TGTGCCTGGGGACTAGTCAACTATGGCTACACCTTC.